The rows below give T cell receptor beta chains drawn from one sample of a study of T cells after posttransplantation cyclophosphamide. Profiling relied on immunoSEQ multiplex PCR, and the TCRdb table lists in-frame clones only, not all of them. There are some 37,000 clones in the sample; around 80% occur only once, and roughly 8.1% lies in the top ten. This specimen consisted of CD4+ T cells sorted from blood, obtained about 1,900 days after a stem cell transplant with posttransplant cyclophosphamide. The receptor source for this set is a female patient in her forties who received an allogeneic stem cell transplant from a related donor, was CMV-positive, and had no GVHD. T cells may partly derive from the graft donor. Each CDR3 is given with its conserved first and last residue. D genes are given only for firm matches. Part of the rows lack a size; the others show once, few, many or a class for expanded clones.

DNA: TGTGCCAGCAGCCCGGACAGGGGGCAGAGTGACTATGGCTACACCTTC
CDR3: CASSPDRGQSDYGYTF
size: -
D: TRBD1
V: TRBV7-2
J: TRBJ1-2

DNA: TGTGCCAGCAGCCCCACAGGGGGTAGGGGCTACACCTTC
CDR3: CASSPTGGRGYTF
size: many
D: TRBD1
V: TRBV7-3
J: TRBJ1-2

DNA: TGTGCCAGTAGTTTACAGACAAGCTACTACAATGAGCAGTTCTTC
CDR3: CASSLQTSYYNEQFF
size: -
D: -
V: TRBV19
J: TRBJ2-1

DNA: TGTGCCAGCAGTTTATGGGCTAGCGGGGGAGGCTATACGCAGTATTTT
CDR3: CASSLWASGGGYTQYF
size: -
D: TRBD2
V: TRBV28
J: TRBJ2-3

DNA: TGTGCCAGCAGCGTCAGGGGGCGTAGCAATCAGCCCCAGCATTTT
CDR3: CASSVRGRSNQPQHF
size: -
D: TRBD1
V: TRBV5-4
J: TRBJ1-5

DNA: TGTGCCAGCAGAGGCGGTAGCGGGGGGTCGCCCTACGAGCAGTACTTC
CDR3: CASRGGSGGSPYEQYF
size: -
D: TRBD2
V: TRBV27
J: TRBJ2-7

DNA: TGTGCCAGCAACACCAGGGCAACTAATGAAAAACTGTTTTTT
CDR3: CASNTRATNEKLFF
size: once
D: -
V: TRBV13
J: TRBJ1-4

DNA: TGTGCCAGCAGCTTAGTGCGCGGGTCGTCCTACGAGCAGTACTTC
CDR3: CASSLVRGSSYEQYF
size: -
D: -
V: TRBV11-1
J: TRBJ2-7

DNA: TGTGCCAGCAGCGGTACTGGGGACTACCAGAGAACAGATACGCAGTATTTT
CDR3: CASSGTGDYQRTDTQYF
size: -
D: TRBD2
V: TRBV9
J: TRBJ2-3

DNA: TGTGCCAGCAGTGGGGGGGGCGCAGGTAAGACGGCTTTCTTT
CDR3: CASSGGGAGKTAFF
size: -
D: -
V: TRBV28
J: TRBJ1-1

DNA: TGTGCCAGCAGCAAGGGAGGGACCTCCTCTGAAGCTTTCTTT
CDR3: CASSKGGTSSEAFF
size: once
D: -
V: TRBV21-1
J: TRBJ1-1

DNA: TGTGCCAGTAGGGGGGGGGCTGGGGCCAACGTCCTGACTTTC
CDR3: CASRGGAGANVLTF
size: -
D: TRBD2
V: TRBV19
J: TRBJ2-6

DNA: TGTGCCAGCAGCGTAACGCCAGGGGAAGCAGATACGCAGTATTTT
CDR3: CASSVTPGEADTQYF
size: -
D: -
V: TRBV9
J: TRBJ2-3

DNA: TGTGCCAGCAGTGGTAGACGGGGGAACGGCTACACCTTC
CDR3: CASSGRRGNGYTF
size: -
D: -
V: TRBV6-1
J: TRBJ1-2

DNA: TGCGCCAGCAGTGAGTCGGGGGCTCCAGGGGGCTACACCTTC
CDR3: CASSESGAPGGYTF
size: -
D: -
V: TRBV10-2
J: TRBJ1-2

DNA: TGTGCCAGCAGTTTTGCGCGGGCGGGGAGAGAGACCCAGTACTTC
CDR3: CASSFARAGRETQYF
size: -
D: -
V: TRBV28
J: TRBJ2-5

DNA: TGTGCCAGCAGCTTCGGGACTAGCCAGCGAGAGCAGTACTTC
CDR3: CASSFGTSQREQYF
size: -
D: TRBD2
V: TRBV7-9
J: TRBJ2-7

DNA: TGCGCCAGCAACGAATCACCGGGGTTTTACAATGAGCAGTTCTTC
CDR3: CASNESPGFYNEQFF
size: -
D: -
V: TRBV5-1
J: TRBJ2-1

DNA: TGTGCCAGCAGCCTACAGTCATACCAAGAGACCCAGTACTTC
CDR3: CASSLQSYQETQYF
size: once
D: -
V: TRBV14
J: TRBJ2-5

DNA: TGTGCCAGCAGAGGGGGCGGGCAAGTGAACACTGAAGCTTTCTTT
CDR3: CASRGGGQVNTEAFF
size: -
D: TRBD1
V: TRBV6-1
J: TRBJ1-1

DNA: TGCGCCAGCAGCTTGGGACTAGCGGGGGGGCTACGCACAGATACGCAGTATTTT
CDR3: CASSLGLAGGLRTDTQYF
size: once
D: TRBD2
V: TRBV5-1
J: TRBJ2-3

DNA: TGTGCCAGCAGCTTAGCGACGACTAGCGGTTCCTACAATGAGCAGTTCTTC
CDR3: CASSLATTSGSYNEQFF
size: -
D: TRBD2
V: TRBV7-9
J: TRBJ2-1

DNA: TGTGCCAGCAGCCGGACTAGCGGGGGGCAGGGAGATACGCAGTATTTT
CDR3: CASSRTSGGQGDTQYF
size: -
D: TRBD2
V: TRBV7-3
J: TRBJ2-3

DNA: TGTGCCAGCAGCCAAGATTCGGGCACAGATACGCAGTATTTT
CDR3: CASSQDSGTDTQYF
size: -
D: -
V: TRBV4-2
J: TRBJ2-3

DNA: TGTGCCAGCAGTGAGCCGGGCTACGAGCAGTACTTC
CDR3: CASSEPGYEQYF
size: -
D: -
V: TRBV6-1
J: TRBJ2-7

DNA: TGTGCCAGCAGCTTTCTTCCGAGGGCGGCAGATACGCAGTATTTT
CDR3: CASSFLPRAADTQYF
size: -
D: -
V: TRBV11-2
J: TRBJ2-3

DNA: TGTGCCAGCAGTCTTCTAGCGCCCTTCTACGAGCAGTACTTC
CDR3: CASSLLAPFYEQYF
size: -
D: -
V: TRBV6-1
J: TRBJ2-7

DNA: -
CDR3: CASSFGQGNTIYF
size: -
D: -
V: TRBV5-1
J: TRBJ1-3

DNA: TGTGCCAGCAGCTTAGGCTTCCGGGACAAAAAAGGCTACACCTTC
CDR3: CASSLGFRDKKGYTF
size: -
D: -
V: TRBV7-9
J: TRBJ1-2

DNA: TGTGCCACCCACCGGGACAGGGAAATGAACACTGAAGCTTTCTTT
CDR3: CATHRDREMNTEAFF
size: -
D: TRBD1
V: TRBV2
J: TRBJ1-1

DNA: TGTGCCAGCAGTGAACCTGGAGGACCCCTCCACTTT
CDR3: CASSEPGGPLHF
size: few
D: -
V: TRBV6-1
J: TRBJ1-6

DNA: TGTGCCAGCAGCCCCTCACAGGGAATCACACATTCACCCCTCCACTTT
CDR3: CASSPSQGITHSPLHF
size: once
D: -
V: TRBV27
J: TRBJ1-6

DNA: TGTGCCAGCAGCTCTCCTTCGACTAGCGCCAGCACAGATACGCAGTATTTT
CDR3: CASSSPSTSASTDTQYF
size: -
D: TRBD2
V: TRBV7-9
J: TRBJ2-3

DNA: TGCGCCAGCAGCTTGGGGGTGGGGGCGCGCACAGATACGCAGTATTTT
CDR3: CASSLGVGARTDTQYF
size: -
D: -
V: TRBV5-1
J: TRBJ2-3

DNA: TGTGCCAGCTCACCAACAGGGAGAGGGCAGCCCCAGCATTTT
CDR3: CASSPTGRGQPQHF
size: once
D: -
V: TRBV18
J: TRBJ1-5

DNA: TGTGCCAGCATGCTAGACGGGAACACTGAAGCTTTCTTT
CDR3: CASMLDGNTEAFF
size: -
D: -
V: TRBV13
J: TRBJ1-1

DNA: TGTGCCAGCAGCTTAGTCCCGGGACAGGTTTCTTTCGGGGAGCTGTTTTTT
CDR3: CASSLVPGQVSFGELFF
size: -
D: TRBD1
V: TRBV5-4
J: TRBJ2-2

DNA: TGTGCCAGCTCACCACAGGAACAGACCTACGAGCAGTACTTC
CDR3: CASSPQEQTYEQYF
size: once
D: -
V: TRBV18
J: TRBJ2-7

DNA: TGCGCCAGCAGCTACTCCGGGACTAGCGGGGGGTCCCGCACAGATACGCAGTATTTT
CDR3: CASSYSGTSGGSRTDTQYF
size: -
D: TRBD2
V: TRBV5-1
J: TRBJ2-3

DNA: TGTGCCAGCAGCCAAAACTCCGGGACAGGGACCGGGGAGCTGTTTTTT
CDR3: CASSQNSGTGTGELFF
size: few
D: TRBD1
V: TRBV4-2
J: TRBJ2-2

DNA: TGTGCCAGCAGCTTAGCGCTTAAGGACGGACTGTCTTCCTCTGGAAACACCATATATTTT
CDR3: CASSLALKDGLSSSGNTIYF
size: -
D: -
V: TRBV7-6
J: TRBJ1-3

DNA: TGTGCCACCAGCAGAGATGGAGGGCTGAGCTCTGGAAACACCATATATTTT
CDR3: CATSRDGGLSSGNTIYF
size: -
D: -
V: TRBV15
J: TRBJ1-3